The clone carrying this TCR beta chain was found many times. Its target is not known. TCRdb fed the reads into MiXCR, producing one record per CDR3 protein. The table shows about 260,000 distinct CDR3 sequences, with roughly 10% occurring only once. Germline loops: CDR1 SEHNR, CDR2 FQNEAQ (reference sequence). This CDR3 comprises 14 residues. V lost 3 bases to trimming and J lost 5 bases, with 13 bases between them. The entry originates in a study of T cell repertoires in cytomegalovirus infection. General study points: Ex vivo, HLA-C-restricted CMV-specific TCR beta clonotypes prevailed over the rest of the response.

The specimen sequenced was PBMCs. The receptor comes from a human donor in good health (CMV status not recorded). Some clones in this sample may be carry-over from other donors' samples. V is TRBV7-9 and J is TRBJ2-5; D perhaps matches TRBD1 (6 bases). The CDR3 DNA reads as TGTGCCAGCAGCTTTCCGACAGGACGGGAGACCCAGTACTTC. Encoded protein: CASSFPTGRETQYF.